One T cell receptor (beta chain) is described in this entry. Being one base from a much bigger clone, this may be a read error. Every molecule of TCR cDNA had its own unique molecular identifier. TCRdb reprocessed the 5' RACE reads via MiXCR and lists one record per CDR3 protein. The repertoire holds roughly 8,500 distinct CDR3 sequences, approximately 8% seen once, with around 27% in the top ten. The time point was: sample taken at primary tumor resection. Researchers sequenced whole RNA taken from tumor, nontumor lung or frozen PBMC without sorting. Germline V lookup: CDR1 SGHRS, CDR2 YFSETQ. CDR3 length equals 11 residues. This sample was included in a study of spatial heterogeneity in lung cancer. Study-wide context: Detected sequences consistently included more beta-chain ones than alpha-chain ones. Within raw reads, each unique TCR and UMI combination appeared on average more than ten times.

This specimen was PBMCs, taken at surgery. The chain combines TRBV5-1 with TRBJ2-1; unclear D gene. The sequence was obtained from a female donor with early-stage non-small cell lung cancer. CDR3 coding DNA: TGCGTCAGCCAGGCGGAGTATGAGCAGTTCTTC. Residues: CVSQAEYEQFF.